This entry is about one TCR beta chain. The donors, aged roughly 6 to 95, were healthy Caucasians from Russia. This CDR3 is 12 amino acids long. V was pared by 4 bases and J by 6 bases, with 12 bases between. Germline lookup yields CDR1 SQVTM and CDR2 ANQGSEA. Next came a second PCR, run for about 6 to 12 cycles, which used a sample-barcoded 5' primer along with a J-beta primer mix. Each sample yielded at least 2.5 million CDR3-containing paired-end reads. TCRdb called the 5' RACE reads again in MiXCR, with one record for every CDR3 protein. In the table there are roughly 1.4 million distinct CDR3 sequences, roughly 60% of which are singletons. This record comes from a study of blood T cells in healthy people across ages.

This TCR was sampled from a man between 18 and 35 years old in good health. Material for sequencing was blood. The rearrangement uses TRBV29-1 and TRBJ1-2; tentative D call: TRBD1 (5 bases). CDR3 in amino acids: CSVAAIRDGYTF. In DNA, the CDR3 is TGCAGCGTTGCCGCGATCAGGGATGGCTACACCTTC.